The 2 T cell receptor beta chains reported below all come from one sample, sequenced in a study of CD8 T cells in ankylosing spondylitis (TCRdb year 2017). Library generation was performed with 5' RACE. Instrument on record: Illumina HiSeq 2500. Clones were called with MiXCR by TCRdb after fastp trimmed the public reads at Q25, and only in-frame beta chains were retained. Duplicate CDR3 protein sequences are folded into a single record with the most common DNA and genes. The sample records about 140,000 distinct CDR3 sequences, about an eighth of which are singletons. The ten top clones hold roughly 4.3% of the sample. Sequencing was carried out using blood, either unsorted or a sorted T cell fraction (not recorded which). These receptors all stem from a female donor with ankylosing spondylitis or in good health (not recorded which).

This clonotype was found a few times. The chain links TRBV12-3 or TRBV12-4 to TRBJ1-1; D is ambiguous. Trimming cost V 7 bases and J 0 bases, with 15 bases left between them. CDR3 length equals 15 residues. In DNA form, the CDR3 reads TGTGCCAGCATGAGTCAGGCATCCGTGAACACTGAAGCTTTCTTT. Its translation is CASMSQASVNTEAFF.

The chain employs TRBV12-3 or TRBV12-4 and TRBJ1-1; D perhaps matches TRBD1 (6 bases). There are 13 residues in the CDR3. The ends were cut back, 5 bases at V and 7 bases at J, with 14 bases in the middle. CDR3 DNA: TGTGCCAGCAGTCGACAGGAGTGGATTGAAGCTTTCTTT. Protein product: CASSRQEWIEAFF.